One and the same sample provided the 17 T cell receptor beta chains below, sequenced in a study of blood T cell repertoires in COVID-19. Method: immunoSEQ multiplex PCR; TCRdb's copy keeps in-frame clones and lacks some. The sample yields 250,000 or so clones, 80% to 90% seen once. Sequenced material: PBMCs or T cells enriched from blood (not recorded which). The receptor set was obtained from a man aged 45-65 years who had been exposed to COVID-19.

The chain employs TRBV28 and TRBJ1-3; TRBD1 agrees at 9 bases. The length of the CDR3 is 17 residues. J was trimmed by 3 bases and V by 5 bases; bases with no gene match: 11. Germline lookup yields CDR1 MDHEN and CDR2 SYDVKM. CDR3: CASSPHRDRDGGNTIYF. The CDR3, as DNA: TGTGCCAGCAGTCCGCATCGGGACAGGGATGGTGGAAACACCATATATTTT.

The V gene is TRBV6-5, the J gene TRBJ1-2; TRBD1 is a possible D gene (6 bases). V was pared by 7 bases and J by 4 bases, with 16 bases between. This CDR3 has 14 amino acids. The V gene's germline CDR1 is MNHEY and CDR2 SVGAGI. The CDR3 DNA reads TGTGCCAGCAAAAATGGGGGGGGCGCCTATGGCTACACCTTC. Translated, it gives CASKNGGGAYGYTF.

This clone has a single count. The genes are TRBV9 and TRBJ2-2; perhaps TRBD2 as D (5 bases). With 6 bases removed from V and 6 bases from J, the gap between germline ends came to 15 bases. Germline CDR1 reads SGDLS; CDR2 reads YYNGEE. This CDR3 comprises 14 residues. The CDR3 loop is CASTERGYSGELFF. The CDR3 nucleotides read TGTGCCAGCACCGAACGGGGTTACTCCGGGGAGCTGTTTTTT.

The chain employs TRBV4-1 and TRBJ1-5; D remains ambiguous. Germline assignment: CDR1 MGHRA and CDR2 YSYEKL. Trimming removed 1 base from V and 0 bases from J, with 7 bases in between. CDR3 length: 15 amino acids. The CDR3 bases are TGCGCCAGCAGCCAAGCCCCGGGTAGCAATCAGCCCCAGCATTTT. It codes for CASSQAPGSNQPQHF.

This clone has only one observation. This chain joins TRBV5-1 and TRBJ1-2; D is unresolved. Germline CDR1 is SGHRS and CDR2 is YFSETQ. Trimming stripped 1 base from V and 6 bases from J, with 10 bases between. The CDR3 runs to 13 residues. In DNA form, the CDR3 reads TGCGCCAGCAGCTTGCCAGGAGGCGATGGCTACACCTTC. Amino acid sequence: CASSLPGGDGYTF.

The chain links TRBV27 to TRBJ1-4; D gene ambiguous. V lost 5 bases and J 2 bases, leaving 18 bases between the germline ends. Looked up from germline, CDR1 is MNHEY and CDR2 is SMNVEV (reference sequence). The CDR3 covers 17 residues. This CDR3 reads CASSRWQTPGTNEKLFF. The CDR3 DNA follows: TGTGCCAGCAGTCGGTGGCAGACCCCCGGGACTAATGAAAAACTGTTTTTT.

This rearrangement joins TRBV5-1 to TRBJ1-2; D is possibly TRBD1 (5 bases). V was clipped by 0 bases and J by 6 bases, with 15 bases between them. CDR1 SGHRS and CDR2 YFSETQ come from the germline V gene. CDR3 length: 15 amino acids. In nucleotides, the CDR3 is TGCGCCAGCAGCTTGGTTATCGGACACAACAATGGCTACACCTTC. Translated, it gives CASSLVIGHNNGYTF. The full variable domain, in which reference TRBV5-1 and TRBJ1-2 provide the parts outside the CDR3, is KAGVTQTPRYLIKTRGQQVTLSCSPISGHRSVSWYQQTPGQGLQFLFEYFSETQRNKGNFPGRFSGRQFSNSRSEMNVSTLELGDSALYLCASSLVIGHNNGYTFGSGTRLTVV.

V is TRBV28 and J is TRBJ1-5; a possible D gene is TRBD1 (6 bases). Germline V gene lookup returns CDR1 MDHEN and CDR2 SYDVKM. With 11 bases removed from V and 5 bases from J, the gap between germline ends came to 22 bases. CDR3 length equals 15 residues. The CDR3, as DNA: TGTGCCGCGGGGGGCACGATCGTTAAATATCAGCCCCAGCATTTT. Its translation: CAAGGTIVKYQPQHF.

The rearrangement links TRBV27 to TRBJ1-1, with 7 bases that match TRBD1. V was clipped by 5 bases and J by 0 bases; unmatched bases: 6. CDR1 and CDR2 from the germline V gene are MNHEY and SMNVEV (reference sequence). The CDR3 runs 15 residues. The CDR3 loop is CASSNRDRLNTEAFF. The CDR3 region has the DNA TGTGCCAGCAGTAATCGGGACAGATTGAACACTGAAGCTTTCTTT.

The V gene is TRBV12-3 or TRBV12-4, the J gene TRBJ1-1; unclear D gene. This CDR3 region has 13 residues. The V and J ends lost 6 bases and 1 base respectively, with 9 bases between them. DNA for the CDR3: TGTGCCAGCAGAAGAAGAGAGAACACTGAAGCTTTCTTT. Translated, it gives CASRRRENTEAFF.

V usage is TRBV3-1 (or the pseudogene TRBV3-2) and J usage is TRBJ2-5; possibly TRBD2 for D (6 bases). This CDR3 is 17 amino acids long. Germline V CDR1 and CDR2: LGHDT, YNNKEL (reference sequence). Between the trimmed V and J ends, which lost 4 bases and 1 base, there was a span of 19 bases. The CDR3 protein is CASSLSGSGLTQETQYF. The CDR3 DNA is TGTGCCAGCAGCCTTAGCGGTAGCGGTCTTACCCAAGAGACCCAGTACTTC.

The CDR3, as DNA: TGTGCCATCAGTCCGAGGGGAGGCCAGAAGGGGGCAGGTACTAATGAGCAGTTCTTC. Translating it yields CAISPRGGQKGAGTNEQFF. This chain links TRBV10-3 with TRBJ2-1, with a weak D call TRBD1 (7 bases). CDR1 is ENHRY, CDR2 SYGVKD, per germline. The V gene lost 5 bases and the J gene lost 7 bases, with 30 bases spanning the gap. The CDR3 contains 19 residues.

The CDR3 loop reads CASSPRDRGTEAFF. CDR3 bases: TGCGCCAGCAGCCCTAGGGACAGGGGAACTGAAGCTTTCTTT. The V and J genes are TRBV5-1 and TRBJ1-1, with 10 nucleotides matching TRBD1. V shed 4 bases, J shed 5 bases, and the junction held 5 bases outside the gene matches. The CDR3 is 14 amino acids. Germline CDR1 reads SGHRS; CDR2 reads YFSETQ.

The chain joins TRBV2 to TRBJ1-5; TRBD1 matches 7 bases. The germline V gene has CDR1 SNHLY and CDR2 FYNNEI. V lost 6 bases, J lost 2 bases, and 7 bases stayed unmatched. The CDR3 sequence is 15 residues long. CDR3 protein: CASSLEGAGNQPQHF. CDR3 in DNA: TGTGCCAGCAGCTTGGAGGGGGCTGGCAATCAGCCCCAGCATTTT.

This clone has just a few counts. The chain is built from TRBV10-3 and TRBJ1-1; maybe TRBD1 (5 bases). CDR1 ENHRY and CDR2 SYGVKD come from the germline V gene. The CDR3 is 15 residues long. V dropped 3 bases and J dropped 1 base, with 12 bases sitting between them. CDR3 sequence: CAISDPRVGNTEAFF. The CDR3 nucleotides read TGTGCCATCAGTGACCCCAGGGTGGGGAACACTGAAGCTTTCTTT.

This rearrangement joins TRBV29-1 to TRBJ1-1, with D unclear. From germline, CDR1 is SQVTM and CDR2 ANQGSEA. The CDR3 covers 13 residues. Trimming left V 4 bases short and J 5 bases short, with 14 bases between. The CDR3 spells CSVVYTTGTEAFF. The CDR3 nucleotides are TGCAGCGTTGTGTACACGACGGGGACTGAAGCTTTCTTT.

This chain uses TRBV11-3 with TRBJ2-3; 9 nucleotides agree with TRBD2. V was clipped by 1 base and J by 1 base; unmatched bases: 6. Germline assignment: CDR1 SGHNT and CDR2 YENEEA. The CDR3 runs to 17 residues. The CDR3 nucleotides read TGTGCCAGCAGCTTAGCAGGACTAGCGTCCCGCACAGATACGCAGTATTTT. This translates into CASSLAGLASRTDTQYF.